This T cell receptor (beta chain) comes out of a study of blood T cells in healthy people across ages. A second PCR, run for about 7 to 11 cycles, used a sample-barcoded 5' primer plus a J-beta primer mix. A single record per CDR3 protein comes from TCRdb applying MiXCR to the 5' RACE reads. Among over a million distinct CDR3 sequences listed, approximately 59% were seen once. Germline loops: CDR1 SEHNR, CDR2 FQNEAQ (reference sequence). J gave up 8 bases and V 5 bases, and 4 bases lay outside the gene matches. This CDR3 is 14 amino acids long. V usage is TRBV7-9 and J usage is TRBJ1-6, with TRBD1 matching 9 bases. The sequence came from a man aged 18 to 30 in good health. The source material was blood. The DNA of the CDR3 is TGTGCCAGCAGCCAAGACAGGGGGGATTCACCCCTCCACTTT. Protein product: CASSQDRGDSPLHF.